Listed below are T cell receptor beta chains from one sample, sequenced in a study of shared clonotypes between healthy human individuals. TCRdb's copy holds only in-frame clones and misses some; the assay was immunoSEQ multiplex PCR. The repertoire has about 640,000 clones, 72% of them found once; the top ten carry about 2%. The sample was memory CD4+ T cells sorted from blood. The receptor source for this set is a woman aged 25 to 39 in good health. CDR3s include the opening cysteine and the closing phenylalanine or tryptophan. D genes are given only for firm matches. Expanded clones get a size class; other rows say once, few or many, or leave the size out.

j_call clone_size d_call v_call cdr3_aa cdr3_nt
TRBJ2-7 - - TRBV2 CASSRGSYEQYF TGTGCCAGCAGCCGGGGGTCCTACGAGCAGTACTTC
TRBJ1-2 few - TRBV19 CASNGGRGGYTF TGTGCCAGTAATGGCGGACGAGGAGGCTACACCTTC
TRBJ2-1 - - TRBV5-6 CASTPHLSSGHNNEQFF TGTGCCAGCACACCCCACTTGAGTAGCGGCCACAACAATGAGCAGTTCTTC
TRBJ1-1 - - TRBV5-1 CASSLQGWGNTEAFF TGCGCCAGCAGCTTGCAGGGGTGGGGGAACACTGAAGCTTTCTTT
TRBJ1-1 - - TRBV9 CASSVQGSDTEAFF TGTGCCAGCAGCGTACAGGGTTCGGACACTGAAGCTTTCTTT
TRBJ2-5 - - TRBV29-1 CSVEGSALQETQYF TGCAGCGTTGAAGGATCTGCGCTTCAAGAGACCCAGTACTTC
TRBJ2-5 - - TRBV27 CASSRSGETQYF TGTGCCAGCAGCCGGAGTGGTGAGACCCAGTACTTC
TRBJ1-5 few - TRBV10-3 CAITASPNQPQHF TGTGCCATCACGGCGTCTCCAAATCAGCCCCAGCATTTT
TRBJ2-1 few - TRBV5-1 CASSTDSFSYNEQFF TGCGCCAGCAGCACGGACAGTTTCTCCTACAATGAGCAGTTCTTC
TRBJ2-6 - TRBD1 TRBV18 CASSPQGADGANVLTF TGTGCCAGCTCACCACAGGGGGCGGACGGGGCCAACGTCCTGACTTTC
TRBJ2-7 - TRBD1 TRBV19 CASSITGGTYEQYF TGTGCCAGTAGTATCACAGGGGGGACCTACGAGCAGTACTTC
TRBJ2-6 - - TRBV5-4 CASSLGLSSGANVLTF TGTGCCAGCAGCTTGGGACTCAGCTCTGGGGCCAACGTCCTGACTTTC
TRBJ2-7 few - TRBV29-1 CSVEMGRGGRYEQYF TGCAGCGTTGAAATGGGCAGGGGAGGCCGGTACGAGCAGTACTTC
TRBJ2-7 - - TRBV28 CASSFPGTHSYEQYF TGTGCCAGCAGTTTCCCCGGGACACACTCCTACGAGCAGTACTTC
TRBJ2-5 - - TRBV19 CASSTGTGIETQYF TGTGCCAGTAGTACCGGGACTGGGATCGAGACCCAGTACTTC
TRBJ1-2 - - TRBV27 CASILQGIDYGYTF TGTGCCAGCATCCTCCAGGGTATCGACTATGGCTACACCTTC
TRBJ1-4 - - TRBV9 CASSPGYRNEKLFF TGTGCCAGCAGCCCCGGGTATCGGAATGAAAAACTGTTTTTT
TRBJ1-2 - - TRBV13 CASSPGGGYGYTF TGTGCCAGCAGCCCCGGGGGAGGCTATGGCTACACCTTC
TRBJ2-5 - - TRBV6-1 CASSLLLPPETQYF TGTGCCAGCAGTCTACTACTGCCGCCCGAGACCCAGTACTTC
TRBJ2-7 - TRBD1 TRBV5-1 CASSFSGTGPYEQYF TGCGCCAGCAGTTTTTCCGGGACAGGGCCCTACGAGCAGTACTTC
TRBJ2-6 - - TRBV2 CASSVSRGSGANVLTF TGTGCCAGCAGTGTTTCTAGGGGGTCTGGGGCCAACGTCCTGACTTTC
TRBJ2-1 - TRBD2 TRBV5-1 CASSLNSGNTVHEQFF TGCGCCAGCAGCTTAAATAGCGGGAATACTGTTCATGAGCAGTTCTTC
TRBJ2-3 - TRBD2 TRBV11-2 CASSPARTSGRTSRDTQYF TGTGCCAGCAGTCCGGCCCGGACTAGCGGGAGGACCAGTCGGGATACGCAGTATTTT
TRBJ2-7 - - TRBV5-1 CASSASDEQYF TGCGCCAGCAGCGCGAGCGACGAGCAGTACTTC